The 9 T cell receptor beta chains in this list originate from one sample, sequenced in a study of response to subunit inactivated influenza vaccine. TCRdb itself ran the RT-PCR reads through MiXCR, one entry per CDR3 protein. This sample yields some 600,000 distinct CDR3 sequences, of which 12% to 15% are seen a single time; 7.6% belongs to the top ten. Sequencing was performed on PBMCs from blood, taken 14 to 15 days before vaccination. The receptor source for this set is a man aged 50 to 59 who received an inactivated influenza vaccine.

V usage is TRBV4-3 and J usage is TRBJ2-3; 9 bases map to TRBD2. Germline assignment: CDR1 LGHNA and CDR2 YSLEER. The CDR3 runs to 16 residues. Germline trimming cut 2 bases from V and 4 bases from J; bases unmatched to any gene: 7. CDR3 loop: CASSQLGGGAADTQYF. DNA for the CDR3: TGCGCCAGCAGCCAACTCGGCGGGGGGGCTGCAGATACGCAGTATTTT.

This clonotype appeared many times. V and J are TRBV7-9 and TRBJ2-3; D is undetermined. The length of the CDR3 is 13 residues. Trimming cost V 0 bases and J 2 bases, with 3 bases left between them. The germline V gene encodes CDR1 SEHNR and CDR2 FQNEAQ (reference sequence). The CDR3 is CASSLANTDTQYF. The CDR3 DNA reads as TGTGCCAGCAGCTTAGCAAACACAGATACGCAGTATTTT.

This clonotype was detected many times. V gene TRBV5-1 combines with J gene TRBJ2-3; no clear D gene. The germline V gene has CDR1 SGHRS and CDR2 YFSETQ. This CDR3 spans 12 amino acids. Trimming cost V 3 bases and J 6 bases, with 8 bases left between them. This CDR3 is CASSYHGDTQYF. CDR3 sequence (DNA): TGCGCCAGCAGCTACCATGGCGATACGCAGTATTTT.

This clonotype was observed a few times. The rearrangement uses TRBV20-1 and TRBJ2-6; possibly TRBD1 for D (5 bases). CDR3 size: 14 residues. Germline V CDR1 and CDR2: DFQATT, SNEGSKA (reference sequence). V was pared by 4 bases and J by 4 bases, with 11 bases between. The DNA for the CDR3 is TGCAGTGCTAAGGGGTCTGCGGGGGCCAACGTCCTGACTTTC. This translates into CSAKGSAGANVLTF.

The table lists this clonotype with a few counts. The chain uses TRBV7-2 and TRBJ2-7; TRBD2 aligns across 7 bases. After removal of 0 bases from V and 3 bases from J, the junction contained 8 bases not matched to a gene. Germline V CDR1 and CDR2: SGHTA, FQGNSA. The CDR3 contains 16 residues. CDR3 DNA: TGTGCCAGCAGCTTAGCGTCTAGCGGATTGAACTACGAGCAGTACTTC. Translating it yields CASSLASSGLNYEQYF.

The J gene is TRBJ1-5, the V gene TRBV7-8; D gene ambiguous. CDR3 length: 12 amino acids. Trimming took 5 bases from V and 10 from J, leaving 12 bases between them. CDR1 is SGHVS and CDR2 is FQNEAQ in the germline V gene. The CDR3 bases are TGTGCCAGCAGCAAGCCCTCCCATCCCCAGCATTTT. It encodes CASSKPSHPQHF.

The chain carries TRBV6-2 or TRBV6-3 and TRBJ2-3, with TRBD2 identical over 15 bases. The CDR3 loop spans 17 amino acids. From germline, CDR1 is MNHEY and CDR2 SVGEGT. V lost 6 bases, J lost 1 base, and 5 bases stayed unmatched. CDR3 loop: CASSRTSGGVGTDTQYF. As DNA, the CDR3 is TGTGCCAGCAGCCGGACTAGCGGGGGGGTAGGCACAGATACGCAGTATTTT.

The gene calls are TRBV6-1 and TRBJ2-3; no reliable D call. Germline CDR1 reads MNHNS; CDR2 reads SASEGT. Trimming left V 8 bases short and J 2 bases short, with 11 bases between. CDR3 size: 13 residues. The CDR3 DNA reads as TGTGCCAGCGGGGTTCCCTCCACAGATACGCAGTATTTT. Residues: CASGVPSTDTQYF.

V gene TRBV12-3 or TRBV12-4 combines with J gene TRBJ2-5, with D unclear. There are 13 residues in the CDR3. With 6 bases removed from V and 0 bases from J, the gap between germline ends came to 8 bases. The chain's CDR3 is CASRDDHQETQYF. The CDR3 DNA reads TGTGCCAGCAGGGACGACCACCAAGAGACCCAGTACTTC.